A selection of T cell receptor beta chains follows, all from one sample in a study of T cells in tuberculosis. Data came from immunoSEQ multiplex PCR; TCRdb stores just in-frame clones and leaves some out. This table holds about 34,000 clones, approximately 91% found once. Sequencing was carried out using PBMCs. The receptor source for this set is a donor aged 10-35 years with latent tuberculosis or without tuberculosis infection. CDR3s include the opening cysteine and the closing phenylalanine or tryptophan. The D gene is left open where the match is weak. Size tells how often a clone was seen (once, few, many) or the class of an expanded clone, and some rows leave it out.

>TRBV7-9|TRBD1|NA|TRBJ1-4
TGTGCCAGCAGGGGACAGGGAAATGAAAAACTGTTTTTT
CASRGQGNEKLFF
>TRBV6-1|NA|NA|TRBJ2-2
TGTGCCACTCCCGACAGATCGACCGGGGAGCTGTTTTTT
CATPDRSTGELFF
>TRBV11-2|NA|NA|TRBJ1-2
TGTGCCAGCAGCCCCCGGGGTGCCAACAGAAACTATGGCTACACCTTC
CASSPRGANRNYGYTF
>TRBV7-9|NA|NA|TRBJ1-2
TGTGCCAGCACCCCCCTTGTTGGAGTCTATGGCTACACCTTC
CASTPLVGVYGYTF
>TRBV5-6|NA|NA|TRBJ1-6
TGTGCCAGCAGCTTGTGGCGGGAAGTCGGTTGGTCACCCCTCCACTTT
CASSLWREVGWSPLHF
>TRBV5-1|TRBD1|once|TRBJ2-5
TGCGCCAGCAGCATGGGACAGTCACAAGAGACCCAGTACTTC
CASSMGQSQETQYF
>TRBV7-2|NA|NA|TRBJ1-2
TGTGCCAGCAGCTTAGGATACTCCAACTTAGCTAACTATGGCTACACCTTC
CASSLGYSNLANYGYTF
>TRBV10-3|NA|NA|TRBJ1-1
TGTGCCATCAGCCGAACCGGGACAAGCAACACTGAAGCTTTCTTT
CAISRTGTSNTEAFF
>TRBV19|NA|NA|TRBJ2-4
TGTGCCAGTAGTATAGGGATTGAACAGGGAATTGCCAAAAACATTCAGTACTTC
CASSIGIEQGIAKNIQYF
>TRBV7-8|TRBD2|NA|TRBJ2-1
TGTGCCAGCAGCCCTAGCGGGGCCTCGAGAAATGAGCAGTTCTTC
CASSPSGASRNEQFF
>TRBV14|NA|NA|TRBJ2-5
TGTGCCAGCAGCCGACTCTTGGAGACCCAGTACTTC
CASSRLLETQYF
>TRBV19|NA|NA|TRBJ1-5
TGTGCCAGTAATACATACATCAATCAGCCCCAGCATTTT
CASNTYINQPQHF
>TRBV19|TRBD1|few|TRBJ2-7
TGTGCCAGTAGTTTCAACAGGGGCGGCGAGCAGTACTTC
CASSFNRGGEQYF
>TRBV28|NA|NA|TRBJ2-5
TGTGCCAGCAGTTCCGGGTCCGGACTGGAGGAGACCCAGTACTTC
CASSSGSGLEETQYF
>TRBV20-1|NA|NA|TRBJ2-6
TGCAGCGCGGAAGGGGCCAACGTCCTGACTTTC
CSAEGANVLTF
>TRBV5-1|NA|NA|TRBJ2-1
TGCGCCAGCAGCTTGGGCACAGGGTATTCCAATGAGCAGTTCTTC
CASSLGTGYSNEQFF
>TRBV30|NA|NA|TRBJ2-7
TGTGCCTGGAGTGTGGGCGGGACCTACGAGCAGTACTTC
CAWSVGGTYEQYF
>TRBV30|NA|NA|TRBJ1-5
TGTGCCTGGAGTGTCGGGGGGGCGCTTGGTCAGCCCCAGCATTTT
CAWSVGGALGQPQHF
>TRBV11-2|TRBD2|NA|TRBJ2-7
TGTGCCAGCAGCTTAGGTTCTTGGGGGGGGGACTCCTACGAGCAGTACTTC
CASSLGSWGGDSYEQYF
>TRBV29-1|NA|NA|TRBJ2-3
TGCAGCGTTGGAGGGAGTTCCGATACGCAGTATTTT
CSVGGSSDTQYF
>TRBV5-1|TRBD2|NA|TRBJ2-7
TGCGCCAGCAGCTTGGAGGGACTAGTAAACGAGCAGTACTTC
CASSLEGLVNEQYF
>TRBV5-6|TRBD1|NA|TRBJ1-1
TGTGCCAGCAGCTGGGACAGGGTGACGGTTGAAGCTTTCTTT
CASSWDRVTVEAFF
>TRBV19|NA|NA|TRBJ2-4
TGTGCCAGTAGTATATCCGGGGAAAGTCTTGTAGCCAAAAACATTCAGTACTTC
CASSISGESLVAKNIQYF
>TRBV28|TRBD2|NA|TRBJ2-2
TGTGCCAGCCGACGGGGGGCGAACACCGGGGAGCTGTTTTTT
CASRRGANTGELFF
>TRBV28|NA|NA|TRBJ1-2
TGTGCCAGCAGTTTAGCCAGACGACTCTATGGCTACACCTTC
CASSLARRLYGYTF
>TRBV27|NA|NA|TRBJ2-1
TGTGCCAGCAGTTTTAGTCGCTCCAATGAGCAGTTCTTC
CASSFSRSNEQFF